These 22 T cell receptor beta chains came from one sample sequenced in a study of cytomegalovirus exposure and HLA in healthy donors. A multiplex PCR was run with 60 Vbeta primers and 13 Jbeta primers. Using immunoSEQ multiplex PCR, the repertoire was profiled, and TCRdb retains in-frame clones only, with some absent. The sample consists of around 85,000 clones, more than 75% of them appearing once. Sequencing was performed on PBMCs. The receptors come from a woman aged 45-65 years in good health and CMV-seropositive.

A remark on this clone: Other DNA sequences in this sample translate to the same CDR3. The chain employs TRBV5-1 and TRBJ2-3; TRBD2 might be the D (6 bases). Germline lookup yields CDR1 SGHRS and CDR2 YFSETQ. This CDR3 contains 14 residues. V lost 4 bases and J 3 bases, leaving 12 bases between the germline ends. CDR3 DNA: TGCGCCAGCAGCCCGGGACTTGGAACAGATACGCAGTATTTT. It codes for CASSPGLGTDTQYF.

The rearrangement joins TRBV18 to TRBJ1-1; no reliable D call. V gave up 3 bases and J gave up 6 bases, with 5 bases separating them. Germline CDR1 reads KGHSH; CDR2 reads LQKENI. The CDR3 spans 11 residues. CDR3 sequence reads: CASSPSSEAFF. CDR3 in DNA: TGTGCCAGCTCACCTTCTTCTGAAGCTTTCTTT. Together with reference TRBV18 and TRBJ1-1, the CDR3 gives the full variable domain: NAGVMQNPRHLVRRRGQEARLRCSPMKGHSHVYWYRQLPEEGLKFMVYLQKENIIDESGMPKERFSAEFPKEGPSILRIQQVVRGDSAAYFCASSPSSEAFFGQGTRLTVV.

The chain uses TRBV10-3 and TRBJ1-5, with D perhaps TRBD1 (6 bases). Germline V gives CDR1 ENHRY, CDR2 SYGVKD. CDR3 length: 15 residues. V gave up 10 bases and J gave up 2 bases, with 18 bases separating them. The CDR3 loop is CASTQGGSGNQPQHF. Here the CDR3 DNA reads TGTGCCAGCACACAGGGAGGGAGTGGCAATCAGCCCCAGCATTTT.

V usage is TRBV5-4 and J usage is TRBJ2-1; TRBD1 matches at 7 bases. Per the germline V gene, CDR1 is SGHNT and CDR2 is YYREEE (reference sequence). Losses at the gene ends were 3 bases for V and 5 bases for J; bases not matched to a gene: 2. The CDR3 loop spans 13 amino acids. The CDR3 spells CASSSTGDNEQFF. CDR3 bases: TGTGCCAGCAGCTCCACAGGGGACAATGAGCAGTTCTTC.

The sample holds a few counts of this clone. The chain recombines TRBV6-6 with TRBJ2-1; D unresolved. Germline V gives CDR1 MNHNY, CDR2 SVGAGI (reference sequence). V lost 7 bases and J 4 bases, leaving 11 bases between the germline ends. The CDR3 consists of 13 residues. As DNA, the CDR3 is TGTGCCAGCAAATCTGGTCAGTACAATGAGCAGTTCTTC. This translates into CASKSGQYNEQFF.

This clone has more than one count but fewer than ten. The rearrangement links TRBV5-1 to TRBJ2-2; no firm D call. The V gene's germline CDR1 is SGHRS and CDR2 YFSETQ. This CDR3 spans 13 amino acids. Between the trimmed V and J ends, which lost 5 bases and 6 bases, there was a span of 11 bases. The CDR3 sequence: CASSYDRAGELFF. The DNA for the CDR3 is TGCGCCAGCAGTTATGATCGGGCCGGGGAGCTGTTTTTT.

The chain uses TRBV6-1 and TRBJ2-5, with D unresolved. The germline CDR1 and CDR2 sequences are MNHNS and SASEGT. Trimming took off 4 bases at V and 7 bases at J, with 10 bases between the two ends. This CDR3 comprises 12 residues. CDR3 sequence: CASSAPRGTQYF. Here the CDR3 DNA reads TGTGCCAGCAGTGCCCCACGAGGGACCCAGTACTTC.

This clone showed up just once. Other DNA sequences in the sample encode the same CDR3. J is TRBJ2-3 and V is TRBV7-3, with D uncertain. V was pared by 2 bases and J by 2 bases, with 5 bases between. CDR1 is SGHTA and CDR2 is FQGTGA in the germline V gene. The CDR3 covers 13 residues. The CDR3 reads CASSLSVTDTQYF. The CDR3 DNA reads as TGTGCCAGCAGCTTATCGGTCACAGATACGCAGTATTTT.

The chain has TRBV5-6 and TRBJ1-2; possibly TRBD1 for D (5 bases). This CDR3 region has 16 residues. CDR1 and CDR2 from the germline V gene are SGHDT and YYEEEE. Trimming took 4 bases from V and 6 from J, leaving 22 bases between them. This chain's CDR3 is CASSGFTRGTGNGYTF. DNA of the CDR3: TGTGCCAGCAGCGGATTTACCCGGGGGACTGGGAATGGCTACACCTTC.

The chain recombines TRBV27 with TRBJ1-6; 8 bases are a match to TRBD1. The germline gives CDR1 MNHEY, CDR2 SMNVEV (reference sequence). Trimming removed 6 bases from V and 6 bases from J; junction bases left unmatched: 10. The CDR3 has 16 residues. As DNA, the CDR3 is TGTGCCAGCAGCCTTTATTGGGACAGGACTAATTCACCCCTCCACTTT. Residues: CASSLYWDRTNSPLHF.

A remark on this clone: One junction end does not reproduce the germline sequence, and a read error may be involved. The chain uses TRBV7-9 and TRBJ1-1; a possible D gene is TRBD1 (6 bases). The germline V gene has CDR1 SEHNR and CDR2 FQNEAQ (reference sequence). The CDR3 length is 16 residues. Written as DNA, the CDR3 is TGTTCCAGCAGCCCCCCAGGGGCCCTGATGAACACTGAAGCTTTCTTT. Its translation is CSSSPPGALMNTEAFF.

V usage is TRBV2 and J usage is TRBJ1-1; D may be TRBD1 (6 bases). Germline CDR1 is SNHLY and CDR2 is FYNNEI. Trimming removed 3 bases at V and 8 bases at J, with 16 bases between. This CDR3 comprises 14 residues. In nucleotides, the CDR3 is TGTGCCAGCAGTGATCCTACGGTACAGGGAGAAGCTTTCTTT. It codes for CASSDPTVQGEAFF. Supplemented by reference TRBV2 and TRBJ1-1, the full variable domain reads EPEVTQTPSHQVTQMGQEVILRCVPISNHLYFYWYRQILGQKVEFLVSFYNNEISEKSEIFDDQFSVERPDGSNFTLKIRSTKLEDSAMYFCASSDPTVQGEAFFGQGTRLTVV.

This rearrangement joins TRBV5-1 to TRBJ1-2; 7 bases are a match to TRBD1. V was clipped by 3 bases and J by 4 bases; unmatched bases: 9. Germline CDR1 and CDR2: SGHRS and YFSETQ. The CDR3 sequence is 15 residues long. The CDR3 reads CASSYDRDSGYGYTF. The CDR3 DNA reads as TGCGCCAGCAGCTATGACAGGGACTCTGGCTATGGCTACACCTTC.

This clone was recorded only once. This sequence joins TRBV9 and TRBJ2-3; no reliable D call. This CDR3 has 12 amino acids. CDR1 and CDR2 (germline): SGDLS, YYNGEE. V lost 1 base and J lost 4, with 4 bases in between. CDR3 DNA sequence: TGTGCCAGCAGCGTAACTGCAGATACGCAGTATTTT. Translation gives CASSVTADTQYF.

This clone was recorded a few times. The V and J genes are TRBV5-1 and TRBJ2-2, with 7 nucleotides matching TRBD1. J gave up 4 bases and V 5 bases, and 5 bases lay outside the gene matches. This CDR3 has 14 amino acids. Germline CDR1 reads SGHRS; CDR2 reads YFSETQ. CDR3 nucleotide sequence: TGCGCCAGCAGAAAAGGGACAGCCACCGGGGAGCTGTTTTTT. Protein sequence: CASRKGTATGELFF.

This chain connects TRBV6-6 to TRBJ2-7, with 8 nucleotides matching TRBD1. Losses at the gene ends were 2 bases for V and 5 bases for J; bases not matched to a gene: 8. The CDR3 loop spans 15 amino acids. CDR1 is MNHNY and CDR2 is SVGAGI in the germline V gene (reference sequence). CDR3 sequence: CASSYPQGAQDEQYF. The CDR3 coding sequence is TGTGCCAGCAGTTACCCTCAGGGGGCTCAGGACGAGCAGTACTTC.

For this clone: Germline is not matched at one junction end, which may reflect a read error. The chain employs TRBV7-7 and TRBJ1-2; possible D gene TRBD1, 5 bases. CDR1 is SSHAT and CDR2 is FNYEAQ in the germline V gene (reference sequence). The CDR3 runs 13 residues. The CDR3 DNA reads TGTGCTAGCAGCCCCCTTGGGAGGGGAGGCTACACCTTC. It translates to CASSPLGRGGYTF. The full variable domain, with the rest looked up from reference TRBV7-7 and TRBJ1-2, is GAGVSQSPRYKVTKRGQDVTLRCDPISSHATLYWYQQALGQGPEFLTYFNYEAQPDKSGLPSDRFSAERPEGSISTLTIQRTEQRDSAMYRCASSPLGRGGYTFGSGTRLTVV.

CDR3 protein: CASSLKSRETGELFF. CDR3 bases: TGTGCCAGCAGCTTAAAATCGAGGGAGACCGGGGAGCTGTTTTTT. This chain links TRBV7-9 with TRBJ2-2, with D maybe TRBD2 (5 bases). The length of the CDR3 is 15 residues. Trimming pared 2 bases from V and 5 bases from J, leaving 12 bases between. Germline CDR1 SEHNR, CDR2 FQNEAQ (reference sequence).

This chain links TRBV5-5 with TRBJ1-2; 7 bases match TRBD1. Unmatched junction bases numbered 12, after V lost 4 bases and J lost 6 bases. This CDR3 spans 15 amino acids. Germline CDR1 reads SGHKS; CDR2 reads YYEKEE (reference sequence). This chain's CDR3 is CASSETPQGYDGYTF. CDR3 nucleotide sequence: TGTGCCAGCAGCGAAACCCCACAGGGGTATGATGGCTACACCTTC.

This clone has only one observation. The V gene is TRBV30, the J gene TRBJ1-5; 9 bases line up with TRBD1. V lost 2 bases to trimming and J lost 6 bases; unmatched junction nucleotides: 8. The CDR3 loop spans 15 amino acids. The germline gives CDR1 GTSNPN, CDR2 SVGIG (reference sequence). In DNA form, the CDR3 reads TGTGCCTGGAGTCCCGGGACAGGGAGAGGTCAGCCCCAGCATTTT. As protein: CAWSPGTGRGQPQHF.

The chain has TRBV11-3 and TRBJ2-1; 8 bases fit TRBD2. The length of the CDR3 is 16 residues. In germline, CDR1 is SGHNT, CDR2 YENEEA. The J segment lost 8 bases and the V segment lost 0 bases, leaving 9 bases of the junction unmatched. The CDR3 loop reads CASSLDGREGRDEQFF. The CDR3 DNA follows: TGTGCCAGCAGCTTAGACGGGAGGGAGGGCCGGGATGAGCAGTTCTTC.

This clone was found a few times. The genes are TRBV4-1 and TRBJ2-2; 9 bases fit TRBD1. The germline CDR1 and CDR2 sequences are MGHRA and YSYEKL. Trimming removed 4 bases from V and 4 bases from J; junction bases left unmatched: 4. The CDR3 is made up of 15 amino acids. The CDR3 is CASSPRTGVTGELFF. As DNA, the CDR3 is TGCGCCAGCAGCCCCAGGACAGGGGTCACCGGGGAGCTGTTTTTT.